This T cell receptor (beta chain) was profiled in a study of T cell changes during pregnancy in multiple sclerosis. CDR3 length equals 13 residues. In germline, CDR1 is MRHNA, CDR2 SNTAGT. The V segment lost 6 bases and the J segment 8 bases; nucleotides outside the gene matches: 7. Profiling relied on immunoSEQ multiplex PCR, and the TCRdb table lists in-frame clones only, not all of them. The table shows under 70,000 clones, with 80% to 95% occurring only once. The chain is built from TRBV6-4 and TRBJ2-1; TRBD1 matches 7 bases. The sequencing used CD4+ T cells from peripheral blood mononuclear cells, collected after pregnancy. This sequence was found in a female donor with multiple sclerosis, enrolled in a pregnancy study. DNA of the CDR3: TGTGCCAGCAGCCCCGAAGGGGGCCATGAGCAGTTCTTC. Its translation is CASSPEGGHEQFF.